Listed below are T cell receptor beta chains from one sample, sequenced in a study of T-cell memory formation after mild COVID-19. A single record per CDR3 protein comes from TCRdb applying MiXCR to the 5' RACE reads. The table records hundreds of thousands of distinct CDR3 sequences, 20% to 25% of them present only once. The sequenced material came from PBMCs or a T cell subset sorted from them (not recorded which). These receptor sequences come from a man aged 18 to 30 who had mild COVID-19 (a few samples of this study predate the infection). Cell type and time point are not known. CDR3s include the opening cysteine and the closing phenylalanine or tryptophan. A D gene is named only where the DNA matches it firmly. Clone size is given for some rows only: seen once, a few or many times, or a class if the clone is expanded.

V gene	D gene	clone size	J gene	CDR3 protein	CDR3 DNA
TRBV6-6	TRBD2	few	TRBJ2-2	CASSPGTSGGRNTGELFF	TGTGCCAGCAGTCCCGGGACTAGCGGGGGCCGGAACACCGGGGAGCTGTTTTTT
TRBV12-3/TRBV12-4	NA	many	TRBJ1-5	CASSITTYQPQHF	TGTGCCAGCAGTATCACGACTTATCAGCCCCAGCATTTT
TRBV27	TRBD1	NA	TRBJ1-6	CASSRRRTGYNSPLHF	TGTGCCAGCAGTCGGAGGCGGACAGGGTATAATTCACCCCTCCACTTT
TRBV2	NA	few	TRBJ1-2	CASSKGGGANYGYTF	TGTGCCAGCAGTAAGGGCGGGGGAGCTAACTATGGCTACACCTTC
TRBV6-2/TRBV6-3	NA	NA	TRBJ1-4	CASTDPEGGINEKLFF	TGTGCCAGCACCGACCCTGAGGGTGGGATTAATGAAAAACTGTTTTTT
TRBV12-3/TRBV12-4	TRBD1	NA	TRBJ2-2	CASSPGGFGELFF	TGTGCCAGCAGTCCAGGGGGCTTCGGGGAGCTGTTTTTT
TRBV3-1	TRBD2	many	TRBJ2-5	CASSQDFGRETQYF	TGTGCCAGCAGCCAAGATTTCGGGAGGGAGACCCAGTACTTC
TRBV14	NA	NA	TRBJ1-1	CASSQFRVERVGAFF	TGTGCCAGCAGCCAATTCCGAGTGGAAAGGGTCGGAGCTTTCTTT
TRBV2	NA	few	TRBJ2-4	CASSEFPPSAKNIQYF	TGTGCCAGCAGTGAGTTCCCCCCGAGCGCCAAAAACATTCAGTACTTC
TRBV5-1	TRBD1	NA	TRBJ1-4	CASSLEGQGTEKLFF	TGCGCCAGCAGCCTGGAGGGACAGGGGACGGAAAAACTGTTTTTT
TRBV6-5	TRBD1	NA	TRBJ1-1	CASSSGWRVDRGHMGDTEAFF	TGTGCCAGCAGTTCCGGGTGGCGCGTCGACAGGGGGCATATGGGAGACACTGAAGCTTTCTTT
TRBV7-6	TRBD2	NA	TRBJ2-3	CASSRTSGSLTDTQYF	TGTGCCAGCAGCCGGACTAGCGGGTCTCTCACAGATACGCAGTATTTT
TRBV2	NA	few	TRBJ2-1	CASSARLEQFF	TGTGCCAGCAGTGCCCGACTAGAGCAGTTCTTC
TRBV28	TRBD1	NA	TRBJ1-3	CASSRGDSSGNTIYF	TGTGCCAGCAGCCGAGGGGACAGCTCTGGAAACACCATATATTTT
TRBV5-6	NA	NA	TRBJ1-2	CASTGHSYGYTF	TGTGCCAGCACCGGGCACTCTTATGGCTACACCTTC
TRBV7-8	TRBD1	many	TRBJ2-3	CASSSGTGADTQYF	TGTGCCAGCAGCTCCGGGACAGGGGCCGATACGCAGTATTTT
TRBV18	NA	few	TRBJ2-2	CASSTDLNTGELFF	TGTGCCAGCTCAACGGACTTAAACACCGGGGAGCTGTTTTTT
TRBV5-6	NA	few	TRBJ1-1	CASKLRWRATEAFF	TGTGCCAGCAAGTTGAGGTGGCGGGCCACTGAAGCTTTCTTT
TRBV6-1	TRBD2	few	TRBJ2-7	CASSEGPSGIYEQYF	TGTGCCAGCAGTGAAGGGCCTAGCGGGATCTACGAGCAGTACTTC
TRBV18	TRBD1	once	TRBJ1-2	CASSPASGGTGDNYGYTF	TGTGCCAGCTCACCAGCCTCCGGAGGGACAGGAGATAACTATGGCTACACCTTC
TRBV7-2	NA	few	TRBJ1-5	CASSLASGHSRRDSNQPQHF	TGTGCCAGCAGCTTAGCATCGGGACACTCCAGACGGGATAGCAATCAGCCCCAGCATTTT
TRBV29-1	TRBD2	NA	TRBJ2-3	CSVATSWGYTQYF	TGCAGCGTTGCGACTAGCTGGGGATATACGCAGTATTTT
TRBV15	TRBD2	few	TRBJ2-5	CATSRREGGAETQYF	TGTGCCACCAGCAGACGGGAGGGGGGTGCGGAGACCCAGTACTTC
TRBV5-1	TRBD1	NA	TRBJ2-5	CASSLALDRDQETQYF	TGCGCCAGCAGCTTGGCCCTCGACAGGGACCAAGAGACCCAGTACTTC
TRBV5-8	NA	NA	TRBJ2-6	CASSPGWSGANVLTF	TGTGCCAGCAGCCCCGGTTGGTCTGGGGCCAACGTCCTGACTTTC
TRBV12-5	NA	NA	TRBJ1-1	CASGLDRTEAFF	TGTGCTAGTGGCCTAGACCGCACTGAAGCTTTCTTT
TRBV2	TRBD2	NA	TRBJ2-1	CATLSGTRGNEQFF	TGTGCCACCCTCTCCGGGACTAGAGGGAATGAGCAGTTCTTC
TRBV7-6	NA	few	TRBJ2-1	CASRPTGSREQFF	TGTGCCAGCAGGCCCACAGGGTCTCGTGAGCAGTTCTTC
TRBV7-6	NA	many	TRBJ1-2	CASSLGTDYGYTF	TGTGCCAGCAGCTTAGGGACAGACTATGGCTACACCTTC
TRBV6-6	TRBD2	few	TRBJ2-1	CASSFLPSGGVDEQFF	TGTGCCAGCAGTTTCCTCCCCAGCGGGGGGGTCGATGAGCAGTTCTTC
TRBV20-1	NA	many	TRBJ2-3	CSAHPQFGASTDTQYF	TGCAGTGCTCATCCCCAATTCGGGGCTAGCACAGATACGCAGTATTTT
TRBV6-2/TRBV6-3	TRBD1	NA	TRBJ1-2	CASRGTAIYGYTF	TGTGCCAGCAGAGGGACAGCGATCTATGGCTACACCTTC
TRBV5-1	TRBD1	few	TRBJ2-3	CASSRLLSGQGTDTQYF	TGCGCCAGCAGCCGACTTCTTTCGGGACAGGGCACAGATACGCAGTATTTT